The next 17 T cell receptor beta chains were all read from a single sample in a study of T cell repertoires in ileal Crohn's disease (dated by TCRdb to about 2019). The receptor library was made with the immunoSEQ multiplex PCR assay. TCRdb holds this immuneACCESS table with in-frame rearrangements only. Some clones are missing; in checked studies, unresolved V genes explain under half, and the rest has no known cause. A total of over 7,500 clones appear in this sample, around 80% of them only once. Of the sample, 18% is held by the ten largest clones. What the time point label conveys for this sample: neoterminal ileum biopsy at postoperative endoscopy, about 6 months after surgery. Sequences were obtained from ileal tissue. These receptors came from an adult with Crohn's disease.

In its sample, this clone was seen once. This chain's CDR3 is CASSFFADDRGPPYEQYF. The CDR3 DNA reads TGCGCCAGCAGCTTCTTTGCGGACGACAGGGGCCCACCCTACGAGCAGTACTTC. The chain links TRBV5-1 to TRBJ2-5; TRBD1 agrees at 8 bases. Matching the DNA end better, TRBJ2-7 makes the J call doubtful. This CDR3 contains 18 residues. Looked up from germline, CDR1 is SGHRS and CDR2 is YFSETQ.

This clone has a single count. This rearrangement joins TRBV10-3 to TRBJ2-7; no clear D gene. Trimming stripped 2 bases from V and 5 bases from J, with 13 bases between. There are 14 residues in the CDR3. The germline V gene encodes CDR1 ENHRY and CDR2 SYGVKD. The CDR3 coding sequence is TGTGCCATCAGTGAGATTGAGGCGCTGCACGAGCAGTACTTC. Its translation is CAISEIEALHEQYF.

This clone showed up just once. As DNA, the CDR3 is TGTGCCAGCAGCCCGGGGGGGGGCGTCAACACTGAAGCTTTCTTT. Translating it yields CASSPGGGVNTEAFF. The rearrangement uses TRBV5-4 and TRBJ1-1, with TRBD1 as a possible D gene (6 bases). The CDR3 is 15 amino acids. CDR1 is SGHNT, CDR2 YYREEE, per germline (reference sequence). V shed 4 bases and J shed 2 bases, with 15 bases lying between them.

The chain joins TRBV30 to TRBJ1-1, with D tentatively TRBD1 (5 bases). The germline gives CDR1 GTSNPN, CDR2 SVGIG (reference sequence). The V and J ends lost 2 bases and 2 bases respectively, with 9 bases between them. The CDR3 length is 13 residues. In DNA form, the CDR3 reads TGTGCCTGGAGTTTAAGGGGCAACACTGAAGCTTTCTTT. Its protein is CAWSLRGNTEAFF.

This rearrangement joins TRBV18 to TRBJ2-7; 10 bases are shared with TRBD2. Trimming cost V 3 bases and J 4 bases; bases outside gene matches: 6. Germline loops: CDR1 KGHSH, CDR2 LQKENI. The CDR3 is made up of 15 amino acids. The DNA for the CDR3 is TGTGCCAGCTCACCCCGGCTAGCGGGGGAGTACGAGCAGTACTTC. Translating it yields CASSPRLAGEYEQYF.

The CDR3 nucleotides read TGTGCCAGCTCACCATTGGGTCCACAGGGAGAGGAAAACTATGGCTACACCTTC. Translating it yields CASSPLGPQGEENYGYTF. The gene calls are TRBV18 and TRBJ1-2, with D possibly being TRBD1 (6 bases). The CDR3 covers 18 residues. Germline V gene sequence: CDR1 KGHSH, CDR2 LQKENI. V was cut by 2 bases and J by 2 bases, with 21 bases left in between.

The rearrangement links TRBV6-6 to TRBJ1-4; no firm D call. CDR1 and CDR2 (germline): MNHNY, SVGAGI (reference sequence). The V end was cut by 7 bases, the J end by 8 bases, with 14 bases between. The CDR3 totals 13 residues. DNA for the CDR3: TGTGCCAGCACAATGGACTTGTGGGAAAAACTGTTTTTT. Protein product: CASTMDLWEKLFF.

The CDR3 sequence is CASSAGQGTTTGELFF. In DNA, the CDR3 is TGTGCCAGCAGTGCTGGCCAGGGGACGACCACCGGGGAGCTGTTTTTT. The chain has TRBV6-1 and TRBJ2-2; the D gene is possibly TRBD1 (6 bases). V shed 4 bases and J shed 4 bases, with 16 bases lying between them. The CDR3 sequence is 16 residues long. Germline values: CDR1 MNHNS, CDR2 SASEGT.

V gene TRBV5-1 combines with J gene TRBJ2-7; 8 positions match TRBD1. Losses at the gene ends were 0 bases for V and 3 bases for J; bases not matched to a gene: 2. The CDR3 is made up of 14 amino acids. The germline CDR1 and CDR2 sequences are SGHRS and YFSETQ. CDR3 residues: CASSLGDRSYEQYF. For the CDR3, the DNA is TGCGCCAGCAGCTTGGGGGACAGGAGCTACGAGCAGTACTTC.

This chain connects TRBV9 to TRBJ2-1; a weak D match, TRBD2 (6 bases). Trimming removed 0 bases from V and 3 bases from J, with 13 bases in between. The V gene's germline CDR1 is SGDLS and CDR2 YYNGEE. CDR3 length: 16 amino acids. The CDR3: CASSVDGGTVYNEQFF. The CDR3 DNA reads as TGTGCCAGCAGCGTAGATGGCGGGACGGTCTACAATGAGCAGTTCTTC.

This clone was detected only once. This chain uses TRBV5-1 with TRBJ2-5; 10 nucleotides align to TRBD1. CDR1 SGHRS and CDR2 YFSETQ come from the germline V gene. CDR3 length equals 14 residues. The V segment lost 4 bases and the J segment 4 bases; nucleotides outside the gene matches: 4. DNA of the CDR3: TGCGCCAGCAGCAAGACAGGGGGCGGAGAGACCCAGTACTTC. Translating it yields CASSKTGGGETQYF.

This chain joins TRBV10-3 and TRBJ1-2, with D possibly matching TRBD1 (5 bases). This CDR3 is 16 amino acids long. CDR1 and CDR2 (germline): ENHRY, SYGVKD. V lost 8 bases to trimming and J lost 5 bases, with 24 bases between them. The chain's CDR3 is CAIGRVPQDTAYGYTF. DNA of the CDR3: TGTGCCATCGGCAGGGTTCCGCAGGACACCGCATATGGCTACACCTTC.

The chain recombines TRBV7-2 with TRBJ2-7; a weak D match, TRBD2 (6 bases). Germline V gene lookup returns CDR1 SGHTA and CDR2 FQGNSA. The CDR3 covers 12 residues. The V gene lost 3 bases and the J gene lost 6 bases, with 9 bases spanning the gap. The CDR3 reads CASSFHGGEQYF. Here the CDR3 DNA reads TGTGCCAGCAGCTTCCACGGGGGCGAGCAGTACTTC.

This clone was observed a single time. J is TRBJ2-3 and V is TRBV27, with D unresolved. This CDR3 is 14 amino acids long. The V end lost 2 bases, the J end lost 2 bases, and 8 bases lay between the germline ends. Germline V gene lookup returns CDR1 MNHEY and CDR2 SMNVEV (reference sequence). The chain's CDR3 is CASSLNYATDTQYF. The CDR3 coding sequence is TGTGCCAGCAGTTTAAACTATGCCACAGATACGCAGTATTTT.

The CDR3 is CASSRTGELFF. The CDR3 region has the DNA TGTGCCAGCAGCCGAACAGGGGAGCTGTTTTTT. The gene calls are TRBV5-6 and TRBJ2-2; D is undetermined. The CDR3 contains 11 residues. V was cut by 4 bases and J by 8 bases, with 6 bases left in between. From germline, CDR1 is SGHDT and CDR2 YYEEEE. The entire variable domain, with the rest obtained from reference TRBV5-6 and TRBJ2-2, is as follows: DAGVTQSPTHLIKTRGQQVTLRCSPKSGHDTVSWYQQALGQGPQFIFQYYEEEERQRGNFPDRFSGHQFPNYSSELNVNALLLGDSALYLCASSRTGELFFGEGSRLTVL.

The chain recombines TRBV5-1 with TRBJ1-1; TRBD1 is a possible D gene (6 bases). V was clipped by 2 bases and J by 6 bases, with 11 bases between them. CDR3 length: 13 amino acids. CDR1 and CDR2 from the germline V gene are SGHRS and YFSETQ. The CDR3 spells CASSFSGEPEAFF. The DNA for the CDR3 is TGCGCCAGCAGCTTTTCAGGGGAGCCTGAAGCTTTCTTT.

The J gene is TRBJ1-4, the V gene TRBV2, with unresolved D. Germline V lookup: CDR1 SNHLY, CDR2 FYNNEI. The ends were cut back, 5 bases at V and 4 bases at J, with 2 bases in the middle. The CDR3 spans 11 residues. CDR3 sequence: CASSLNEKLFF. In DNA form, the CDR3 reads TGTGCCAGCAGTCTTAATGAAAAACTGTTTTTT.